This entry lists 14 T cell receptor beta chains sequenced from one sample in a study of cytomegalovirus exposure and HLA in healthy donors. The PCR used 60 Vbeta and 13 Jbeta primers. Sequencing used immunoSEQ multiplex PCR; TCRdb keeps in-frame clones, though not all of them. Of about 130,000 clones listed, about 74% are singletons. Sequencing was done on a sample of PBMCs. These receptors originate from a man aged 40-50 years in good health and CMV-seropositive.

The rearrangement links TRBV5-8 to TRBJ2-7, with 8 bases fitting TRBD1. This CDR3 is built from 16 residues. Germline V gene data show CDR1 as SGHTS and CDR2 as YDEGEE. V lost 1 base to trimming and J lost 7 bases; unmatched junction nucleotides: 13. CDR3 protein: CASSLTGTGYSVEQYF. In nucleotides, the CDR3 is TGTGCCAGCAGCTTGACCGGGACAGGATATTCGGTAGAGCAGTACTTC. The full variable domain, its missing parts supplied by reference TRBV5-8 and TRBJ2-7, is EAGVTQSPTHLIKTRGQQATLRCSPISGHTSVYWYQQALGLGLQFLLWYDEGEERNRGNFPPRFSGRQFPNYSSELNVNALELEDSALYLCASSLTGTGYSVEQYFGPGTRLTVT.

The chain couples TRBV10-1 to TRBJ2-3; TRBD1 might be the D (5 bases). CDR3 length equals 13 residues. The germline gives CDR1 WNHNN, CDR2 SYGVQD (reference sequence). V shed 3 bases and J shed 2 bases, with 6 bases lying between them. The CDR3 bases are TGCGCCAGCAGTGACAGGGCCACAGATACGCAGTATTTT. It yields the protein CASSDRATDTQYF.

This clone was seen a handful of times. The V and J genes are TRBV7-2 and TRBJ2-7; unclear D gene. The V and J ends lost 4 bases and 0 bases respectively, with 4 bases between them. The CDR3 sequence is 12 residues long. Germline-derived CDR1 and CDR2 are SGHTA and FQGNSA. The CDR3 spells CASSSSSYEQYF. As DNA, the CDR3 is TGTGCCAGCAGCTCGAGCTCCTACGAGCAGTACTTC.

The V and J genes are TRBV6-5 and TRBJ2-7; D not resolved. Germline CDR1 reads MNHEY; CDR2 reads SVGAGI. CDR3 length: 14 amino acids. Trimming took off 0 bases at V and 1 base at J, with 7 bases between the two ends. The CDR3 sequence is CASSYSSSSYEQYF. As DNA, the CDR3 is TGTGCCAGCAGTTACTCGAGTAGTTCCTACGAGCAGTACTTC.

This clone was detected once. CDR3 region: CASSLSSWNGEVYNEQFF. CDR3 sequence (DNA): TGTGCCAGCAGTTTATCGTCTTGGAACGGAGAGGTCTACAATGAGCAGTTCTTC. The gene calls are TRBV27 and TRBJ2-1, with no clear D. V gave up 0 bases and J gave up 3 bases, with 18 bases separating them. Per germline, CDR1 MNHEY and CDR2 SMNVEV (reference sequence). The CDR3 contains 18 residues.

The V call is TRBV19, the J call TRBJ2-3, with D perhaps matching TRBD1 (5 bases). With 1 base removed from V and 5 bases from J, the gap between germline ends came to 13 bases. The V gene's germline CDR1 is LNHDA and CDR2 SQIVND (reference sequence). CDR3 length: 15 residues. The CDR3 DNA sequence: TGTGCCAGTAGTATAGGCGGCAGGGCACAAGATACGCAGTATTTT. The encoded protein is CASSIGGRAQDTQYF. The entire variable domain, with the rest obtained from reference TRBV19 and TRBJ2-3, is as follows: DGGITQSPKYLFRKEGQNVTLSCEQNLNHDAMYWYRQDPGQGLRLIYYSQIVNDFQKGDIAEGYSVSREKKESFPLTVTSAQKNPTAFYLCASSIGGRAQDTQYFGPGTRLTVL.

V is TRBV27 and J is TRBJ1-1; D gene unclear. CDR1 is MNHEY, CDR2 SMNVEV, per germline (reference sequence). CDR3 size: 13 residues. The V and J ends lost 0 bases and 4 bases respectively, with 6 bases between them. CDR3 sequence: CASSLSLGTEAFF. DNA of the CDR3: TGTGCCAGCAGTTTATCTCTAGGCACTGAAGCTTTCTTT.

The rearrangement links TRBV4-2 to TRBJ1-5, with 8 bases matching TRBD1. J lost 5 bases, V lost 0 bases, and 6 bases had no gene match. The CDR3 loop spans 16 amino acids. CDR1 and CDR2 (germline): LGHNA, YNFKEQ. In DNA form, the CDR3 reads TGTGCCAGCAGCCAAGATCCCGACAGGGGCTATCAGCCCCAGCATTTT. Amino acids: CASSQDPDRGYQPQHF.

The chain is built from TRBV6-7 and TRBJ2-5, with TRBD2 matching 14 bases. TRBV6-7 carries the ORF label, with uncertain function. V lost 6 bases to trimming and J lost 5 bases; unmatched junction nucleotides: 14. The CDR3 covers 18 residues. CDR3 coding DNA: TGTGCCAGCAGAGGTCCGGGACTAGCGGGAGAGGTTAATGAGACCCAGTACTTC. Translating it yields CASRGPGLAGEVNETQYF.

The rearrangement links TRBV5-1 to TRBJ2-7; 7 bases agree with TRBD1. Looked up from germline, CDR1 is SGHRS and CDR2 is YFSETQ. V dropped 3 bases and J dropped 4; count of bases not matched to a gene: 10. CDR3 length: 15 amino acids. The CDR3 DNA is TGCGCCAGCAGCTGGACCAGGACAGGAAATTACGAGCAGTACTTC. Translated, it gives CASSWTRTGNYEQYF.

The chain uses TRBV5-1 and TRBJ2-6; 10 nucleotides match TRBD1. From germline, CDR1 is SGHRS and CDR2 YFSETQ. The ends lost 0 bases at V and 3 bases at J; junction bases unmatched: 6. The CDR3 spans 18 residues. The CDR3 reads CASSLGQGARFGANVLTF. The CDR3 DNA sequence: TGCGCCAGCAGCTTGGGACAGGGGGCGCGGTTTGGGGCCAACGTCCTGACTTTC.

The sample holds one count of this clone. This chain uses TRBV9 with TRBJ2-5; weak D call: TRBD2 (5 bases). The germline V and J ends were trimmed by 0 bases and 4 bases, with 10 bases remaining between them. This CDR3 has 14 residues. Germline-derived CDR1 and CDR2 are SGDLS and YYNGEE. The CDR3 DNA reads TGTGCCAGCAGCGTAGGTGCGGGCTCAGAGACCCAGTACTTC. It specifies CASSVGAGSETQYF.

This clone was seen a few times. Within the sample, other DNA sequences also encode this same CDR3. The V gene is TRBV5-1, the J gene TRBJ1-2; D unresolved. Germline CDR1 and CDR2: SGHRS and YFSETQ. Trimming removed 4 bases from V and 3 bases from J, with 10 bases in between. This CDR3 has 13 amino acids. CDR3 DNA sequence: TGCGCCAGCAGCCTGGACGGGGACTATGGCTACACCTTC. This codes for CASSLDGDYGYTF.

The chain recombines TRBV27 with TRBJ1-5, with a weak D call TRBD1 (6 bases). This CDR3 comprises 14 residues. CDR1 MNHEY and CDR2 SMNVEV come from the germline V gene (reference sequence). The V and J ends lost 5 bases and 7 bases respectively, with 15 bases between them. CDR3 amino acids: CASSPWGGQQPQHF. The CDR3 bases are TGTGCCAGCAGTCCGTGGGGGGGCCAGCAGCCCCAGCATTTT.